The clone carrying this T cell receptor beta chain was seen only a few times. Germline CDR1 ENHRY, CDR2 SYGVKD. With 6 bases clipped from V and 2 bases from J, the junction kept 4 bases outside the gene matches. The CDR3 sequence is 14 residues long. The sample originates from a study of shared clonotypes between healthy human individuals. It was at deep level that the assay was run. TCRdb's copy holds only in-frame clones and misses some; the assay was immunoSEQ multiplex PCR. The repertoire holds 950,000 to 1,100,000 clones, with about four fifths as singletons. The receptor comes from a man aged 18 to 30 in good health. Some clones in this sample may be carry-over from other donors' samples. This chain joins TRBV10-3 and TRBJ2-5; 9 bases are shared with TRBD1. Sequencing was carried out using memory CD4+ T cells from PBMCs. Subset noted: CD45RA-negative fraction. CDR3 DNA sequence: TGTGCCATCAGAGATGGGACAGGGCAAGAGACCCAGTACTTC. Its translation is CAIRDGTGQETQYF.